In its sample, the clone carrying this TCR beta chain was seen many times. This record belongs to a study of read filtering for tumor transcriptome and immune sequencing. This library used approximately 390 ng RNA and molecular barcoded adaptors spanning alpha/delta and beta/gamma chains. TCRdb fed the reads into MiXCR, producing one record per CDR3 protein. The profile covers over 20,000 distinct CDR3 sequences, with approximately 15% appearing a single time and around three fifths taken by the ten largest. Germline CDR1 and CDR2: DFQATT and SNEGSKA (reference sequence). The ends lost 2 bases at V and 5 bases at J; junction bases unmatched: 3. The CDR3 has 13 amino acids.

The sequenced sample consisted of a population of CD138-negative cells sorted from bone marrow. The TCR originated in a donor aged 40 or older with multiple myeloma. This chain uses TRBV20-1 with TRBJ2-7; TRBD2 matches at 10 bases. This CDR3 is CSARRLAGDEQYF. In nucleotides, the CDR3 is TGCAGTGCTAGACGTCTAGCGGGAGACGAGCAGTACTTC.